The entry below gives a single TCR beta chain sequence along with its context. In the original processing: Estimation of nucleated cell counts relied on the amplification of reference gene primers. The assay was immunoSEQ multiplex PCR, and TCRdb's table has in-frame clones only and misses some. Clonal size and the V and J genes are those of that table, whereas D and trimming came from the DNA. The sample has under 35,000 clones; around 87% are singletons. The CDR3 spans 14 residues. Trimming at V came to 5 bases and at J to 3 bases, leaving 3 bases not matched to a gene. Germline values: CDR1 SGHTA, CDR2 FQGTGA. The sample belongs to a study of blood T cell repertoires in COVID-19. Study-level information: Acute-phase and convalescent COVID-19 samples originated in the United States, Italy and Spain. In each case, the material was cDNA or gDNA derived from T cells, B-cell-depleted T cells, or PBMCs.

This clonotype was obtained from a human donor in a cohort sampled during active COVID-19. The rearrangement links TRBV7-3 to TRBJ2-7; 11 bases line up with TRBD2. Sequencing was done on a sample of peripheral blood. The CDR3 nucleotides are TGTGCCAGCAGCCCACTAGCGGGGGACTACGAGCAGTACTTC. This sequence encodes CASSPLAGDYEQYF.